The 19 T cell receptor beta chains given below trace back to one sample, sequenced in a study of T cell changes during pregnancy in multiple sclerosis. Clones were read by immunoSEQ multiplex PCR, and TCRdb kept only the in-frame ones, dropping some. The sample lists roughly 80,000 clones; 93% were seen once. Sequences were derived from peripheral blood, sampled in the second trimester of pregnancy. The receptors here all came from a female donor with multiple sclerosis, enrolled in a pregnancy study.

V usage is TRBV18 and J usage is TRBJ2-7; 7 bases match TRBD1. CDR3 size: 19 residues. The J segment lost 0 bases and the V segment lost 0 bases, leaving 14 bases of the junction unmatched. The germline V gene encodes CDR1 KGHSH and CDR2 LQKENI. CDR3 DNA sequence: TGTGCCAGCTCACCACCGCCGACAGGGTTTTCATCCGCCTCCTACGAGCAGTACTTC. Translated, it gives CASSPPPTGFSSASYEQYF.

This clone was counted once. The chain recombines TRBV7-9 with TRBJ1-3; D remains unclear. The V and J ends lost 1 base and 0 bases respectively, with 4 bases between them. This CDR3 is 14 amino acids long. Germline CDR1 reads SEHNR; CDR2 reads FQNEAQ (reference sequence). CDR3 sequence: CASSLVSSGNTIYF. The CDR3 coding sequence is TGTGCCAGCAGCTTAGTCTCCTCTGGAAACACCATATATTTT.

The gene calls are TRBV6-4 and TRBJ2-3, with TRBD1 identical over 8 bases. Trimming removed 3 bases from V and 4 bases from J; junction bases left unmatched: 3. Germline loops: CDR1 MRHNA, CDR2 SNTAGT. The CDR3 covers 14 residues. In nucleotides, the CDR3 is TGTGCCAGCAGTGATGACAGGGGTCCAGATACGCAGTATTTT. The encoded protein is CASSDDRGPDTQYF.

CDR3: CASSYGVSAYYGYTF. The CDR3 region has the DNA TGTGCCAGCAGCTACGGAGTATCGGCGTACTATGGCTACACCTTC. This chain connects TRBV6-5 to TRBJ1-2; D unresolved. This CDR3 has 15 amino acids. Germline CDR1 is MNHEY and CDR2 is SVGAGI. With 6 bases removed from V and 3 bases from J, the gap between germline ends came to 17 bases.

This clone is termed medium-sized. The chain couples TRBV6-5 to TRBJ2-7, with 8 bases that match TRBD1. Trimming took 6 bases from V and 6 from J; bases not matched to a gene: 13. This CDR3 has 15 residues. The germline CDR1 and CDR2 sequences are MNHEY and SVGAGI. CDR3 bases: TGTGCCAGCAGAGGTCGTGATCCACAGGGGGGCGAGCAGTACTTC. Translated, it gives CASRGRDPQGGEQYF.

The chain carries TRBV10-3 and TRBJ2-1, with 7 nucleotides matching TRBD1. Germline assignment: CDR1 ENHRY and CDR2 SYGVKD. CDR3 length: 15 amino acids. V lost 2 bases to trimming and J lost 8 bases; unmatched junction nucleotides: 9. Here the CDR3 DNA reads TGTGCCATCAGTGAGGCCGGGACAGCGGACGATGAGCAGTTCTTC. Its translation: CAISEAGTADDEQFF.

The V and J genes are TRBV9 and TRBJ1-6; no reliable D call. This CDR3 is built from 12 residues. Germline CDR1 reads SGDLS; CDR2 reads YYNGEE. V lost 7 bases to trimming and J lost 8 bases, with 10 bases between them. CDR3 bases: TGTGCCAGCGGCCGGCAGGATTCACCCCTCCACTTT. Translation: CASGRQDSPLHF. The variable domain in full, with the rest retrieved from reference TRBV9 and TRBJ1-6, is DSGVTQTPKHLITATGQRVTLRCSPRSGDLSVYWYQQSLDQGLQFLIQYYNGEERAKGNILERFSAQQFPDLHSELNLSSLELGDSALYFCASGRQDSPLHFGNGTRLTVT.

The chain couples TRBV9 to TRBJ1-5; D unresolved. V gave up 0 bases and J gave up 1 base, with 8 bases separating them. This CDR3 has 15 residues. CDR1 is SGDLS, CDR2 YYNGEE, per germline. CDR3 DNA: TGTGCCAGCAGCGTAGATCCCTTAAGCAATCAGCCCCAGCATTTT. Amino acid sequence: CASSVDPLSNQPQHF.

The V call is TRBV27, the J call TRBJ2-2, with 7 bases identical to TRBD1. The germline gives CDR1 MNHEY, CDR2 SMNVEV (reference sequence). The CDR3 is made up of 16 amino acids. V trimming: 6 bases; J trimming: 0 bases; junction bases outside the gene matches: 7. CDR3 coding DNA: TGTGCCAGCAGCCCCACCGGGACAGCGAACACCGGGGAGCTGTTTTTT. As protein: CASSPTGTANTGELFF.

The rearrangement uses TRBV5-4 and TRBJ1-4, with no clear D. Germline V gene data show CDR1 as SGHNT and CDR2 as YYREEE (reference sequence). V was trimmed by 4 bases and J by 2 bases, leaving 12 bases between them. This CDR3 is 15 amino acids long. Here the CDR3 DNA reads TGTGCCAGCAGCCCTATAGGAGGGACTAATGAAAAACTGTTTTTT. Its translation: CASSPIGGTNEKLFF.

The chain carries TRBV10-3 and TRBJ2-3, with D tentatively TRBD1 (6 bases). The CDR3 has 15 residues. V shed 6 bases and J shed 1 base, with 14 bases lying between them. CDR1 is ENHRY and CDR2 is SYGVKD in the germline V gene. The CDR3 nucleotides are TGTGCCATCAGAAAACAGGGTTTGGGCACAGATACGCAGTATTTT. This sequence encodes CAIRKQGLGTDTQYF.

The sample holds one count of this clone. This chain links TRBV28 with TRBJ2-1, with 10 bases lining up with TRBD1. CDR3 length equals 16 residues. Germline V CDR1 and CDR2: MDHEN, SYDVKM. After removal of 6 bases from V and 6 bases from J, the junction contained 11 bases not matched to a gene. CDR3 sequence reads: CASSSTPGQGFNEQFF. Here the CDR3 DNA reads TGTGCCAGCAGCTCAACTCCGGGACAGGGGTTCAATGAGCAGTTCTTC.

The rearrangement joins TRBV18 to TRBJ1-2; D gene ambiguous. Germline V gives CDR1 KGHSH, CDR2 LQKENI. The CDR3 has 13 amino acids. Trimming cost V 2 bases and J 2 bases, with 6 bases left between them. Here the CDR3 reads CASSPGPNYGYTF. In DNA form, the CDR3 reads TGTGCCAGCTCACCAGGGCCCAACTATGGCTACACCTTC.

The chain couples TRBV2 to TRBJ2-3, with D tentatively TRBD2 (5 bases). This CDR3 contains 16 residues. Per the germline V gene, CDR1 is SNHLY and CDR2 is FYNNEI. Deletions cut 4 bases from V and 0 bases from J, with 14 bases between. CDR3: CASSGRRRTSTDTQYF. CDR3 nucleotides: TGTGCCAGCAGTGGTCGGAGGCGAACTAGCACAGATACGCAGTATTTT.

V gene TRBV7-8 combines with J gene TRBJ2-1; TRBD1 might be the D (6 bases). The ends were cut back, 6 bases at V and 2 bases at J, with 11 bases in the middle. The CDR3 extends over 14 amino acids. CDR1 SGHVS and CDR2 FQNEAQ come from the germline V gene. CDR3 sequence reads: CASRQDSTYNEQFF. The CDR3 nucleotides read TGTGCCAGCAGACAGGACAGTACCTACAATGAGCAGTTCTTC.

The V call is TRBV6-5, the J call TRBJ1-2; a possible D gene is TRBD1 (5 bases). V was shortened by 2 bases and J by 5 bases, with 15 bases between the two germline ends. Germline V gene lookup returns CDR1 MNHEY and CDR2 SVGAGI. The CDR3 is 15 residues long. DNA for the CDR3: TGTGCCAGCAGTTACATCGTGGGGCCGGCGTATGGCTACACCTTC. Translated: CASSYIVGPAYGYTF.

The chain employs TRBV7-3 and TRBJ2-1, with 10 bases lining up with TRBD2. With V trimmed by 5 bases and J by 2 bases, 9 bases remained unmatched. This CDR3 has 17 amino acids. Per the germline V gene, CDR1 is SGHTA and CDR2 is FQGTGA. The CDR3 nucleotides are TGTGCCAGCAGCCCAGGGGAGCGGGGGGGTCCCTACAATGAGCAGTTCTTC. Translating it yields CASSPGERGGPYNEQFF.

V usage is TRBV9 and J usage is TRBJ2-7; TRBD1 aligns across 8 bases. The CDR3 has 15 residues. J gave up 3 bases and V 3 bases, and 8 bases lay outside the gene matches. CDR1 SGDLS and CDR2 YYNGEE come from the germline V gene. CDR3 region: CASSAYDGTGYEQYF. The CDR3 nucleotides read TGTGCCAGCAGCGCCTACGACGGGACAGGCTACGAGCAGTACTTC.

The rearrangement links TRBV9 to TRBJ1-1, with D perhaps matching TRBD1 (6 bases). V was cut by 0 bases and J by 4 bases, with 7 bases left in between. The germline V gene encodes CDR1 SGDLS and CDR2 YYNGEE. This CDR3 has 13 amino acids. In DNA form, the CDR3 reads TGTGCCAGCAGCGTAGAAGGGGGCACTGAAGCTTTCTTT. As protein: CASSVEGGTEAFF.